This paragraph covers one TCR beta chain sequence. Its antigen is unknown. With a much larger clone just one base away, this may be a read error. This specimen comes from a study of T cells in Graves' hyperthyroidism and ophthalmopathy. Findings and limits, study-wide: Model-based prediction identified ophthalmopathy a median around 6.7 months prior to its onset. Blood also carried most thyroid clonotypes expanded above 0.001.

The CDR3 extends over 14 amino acids. From RNA transcripts, TCR beta CDR3 regions were amplified. The HTBI primer set served for first-round RT-PCR of the TCR CDR3. TCRdb redid the calling of the multiplex PCR reads with MiXCR, one entry per CDR3 protein. The data contain hundreds of thousands of distinct CDR3 sequences, about 35% of them seen just once; the ten biggest clones take up more than 25%. This sequence was found in a woman aged 35 to 49 with Graves' hyperthyroidism. The chain couples TRBV12-3 or TRBV12-4 to TRBJ1-1, with 10 bases identical to TRBD1. Sequencing was carried out using blood. The CDR3 sequence: CAISPGQGIPEAFF. The CDR3 DNA follows: TGTGCCATCAGTCCGGGACAGGGGATCCCTGAAGCTTTCTTT.